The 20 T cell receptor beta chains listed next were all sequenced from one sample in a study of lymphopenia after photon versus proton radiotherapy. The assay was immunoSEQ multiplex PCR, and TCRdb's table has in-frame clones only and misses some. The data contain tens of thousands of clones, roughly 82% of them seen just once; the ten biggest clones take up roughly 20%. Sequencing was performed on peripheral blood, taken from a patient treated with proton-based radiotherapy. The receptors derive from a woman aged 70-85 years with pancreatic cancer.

CDR3 residues: CASRPQGEQPQHF. The CDR3 region has the DNA TGTGCCAGCAGGCCACAGGGAGAGCAGCCCCAGCATTTT. The V call is TRBV28, the J call TRBJ1-5; D possibly corresponds to TRBD1 (6 bases). Germline V gene sequence: CDR1 MDHEN, CDR2 SYDVKM. V shed 6 bases and J shed 7 bases, with 13 bases lying between them. CDR3 length: 13 amino acids.

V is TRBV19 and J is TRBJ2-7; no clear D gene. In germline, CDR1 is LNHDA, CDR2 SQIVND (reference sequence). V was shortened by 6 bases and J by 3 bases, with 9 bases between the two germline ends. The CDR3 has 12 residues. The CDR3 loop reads CASSGIFYEQYF. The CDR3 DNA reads TGTGCCAGTAGCGGAATTTTCTACGAGCAGTACTTC.

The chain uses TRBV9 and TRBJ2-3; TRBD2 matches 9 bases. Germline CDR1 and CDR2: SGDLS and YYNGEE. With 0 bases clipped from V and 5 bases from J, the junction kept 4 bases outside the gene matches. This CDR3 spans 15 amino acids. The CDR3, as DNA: TGTGCCAGCAGCGTAGTAGCGGGAGTAGAAGATACGCAGTATTTT. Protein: CASSVVAGVEDTQYF.

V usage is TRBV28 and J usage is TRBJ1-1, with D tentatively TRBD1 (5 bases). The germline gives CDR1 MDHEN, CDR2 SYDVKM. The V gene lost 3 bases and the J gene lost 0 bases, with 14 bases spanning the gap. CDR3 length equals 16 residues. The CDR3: CASSFESRGMNTEAFF. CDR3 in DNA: TGTGCCAGCAGTTTTGAATCAAGGGGCATGAACACTGAAGCTTTCTTT. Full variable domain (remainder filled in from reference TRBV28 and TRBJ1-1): DVKVTQSSRYLVKRTGEKVFLECVQDMDHENMFWYRQDPGLGLRLIYFSYDVKMKEKGDIPEGYSVSREKKERFSLILESASTNQTSMYLCASSFESRGMNTEAFFGQGTRLTVV.

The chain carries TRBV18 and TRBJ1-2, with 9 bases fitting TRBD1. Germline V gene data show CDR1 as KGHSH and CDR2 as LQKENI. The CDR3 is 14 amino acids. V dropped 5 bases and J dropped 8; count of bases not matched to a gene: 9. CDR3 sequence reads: CASSSSQGAEGYTF. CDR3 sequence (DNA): TGTGCCAGCTCATCATCACAGGGGGCAGAGGGCTACACCTTC.

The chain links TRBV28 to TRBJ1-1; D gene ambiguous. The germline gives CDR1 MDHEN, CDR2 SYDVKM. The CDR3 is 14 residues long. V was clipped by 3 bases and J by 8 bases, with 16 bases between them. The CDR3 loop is CASSLIGGSEEAFF. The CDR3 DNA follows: TGTGCCAGCAGTTTGATCGGAGGTTCGGAGGAAGCTTTCTTT.

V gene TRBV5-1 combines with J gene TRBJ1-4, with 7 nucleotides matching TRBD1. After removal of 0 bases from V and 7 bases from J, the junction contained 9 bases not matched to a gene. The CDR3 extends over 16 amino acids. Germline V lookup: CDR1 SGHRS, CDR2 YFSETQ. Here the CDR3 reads CASSLEGQRAFEKLFF. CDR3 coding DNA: TGCGCCAGCAGCTTGGAGGGACAGAGGGCCTTTGAAAAACTGTTTTTT. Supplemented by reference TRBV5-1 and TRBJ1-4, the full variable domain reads KAGVTQTPRYLIKTRGQQVTLSCSPISGHRSVSWYQQTPGQGLQFLFEYFSETQRNKGNFPGRFSGRQFSNSRSEMNVSTLELGDSALYLCASSLEGQRAFEKLFFGSGTQLSVL.

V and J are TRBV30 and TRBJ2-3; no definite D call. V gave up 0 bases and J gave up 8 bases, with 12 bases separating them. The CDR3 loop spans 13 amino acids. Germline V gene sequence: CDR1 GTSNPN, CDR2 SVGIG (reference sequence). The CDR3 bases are TGTGCCTGGAGTGTAAGCTCCAGGCCTACGCAGTATTTT. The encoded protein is CAWSVSSRPTQYF.

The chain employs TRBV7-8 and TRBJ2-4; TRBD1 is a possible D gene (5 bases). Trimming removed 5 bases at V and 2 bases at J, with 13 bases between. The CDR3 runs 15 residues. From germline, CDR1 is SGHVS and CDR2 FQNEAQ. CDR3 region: CASSLPQGTKNIQYF. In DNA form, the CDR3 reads TGTGCCAGCAGCCTTCCTCAGGGTACCAAAAACATTCAGTACTTC.

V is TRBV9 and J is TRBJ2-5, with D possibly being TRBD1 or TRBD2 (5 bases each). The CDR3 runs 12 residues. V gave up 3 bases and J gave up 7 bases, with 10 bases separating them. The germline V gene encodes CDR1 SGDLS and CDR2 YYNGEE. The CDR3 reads CASSANGGTQYF. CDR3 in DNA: TGTGCCAGCAGCGCGAATGGGGGGACCCAGTACTTC.

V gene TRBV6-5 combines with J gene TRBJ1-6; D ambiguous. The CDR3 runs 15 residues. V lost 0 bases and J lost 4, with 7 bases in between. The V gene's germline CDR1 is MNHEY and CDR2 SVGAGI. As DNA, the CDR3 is TGTGCCAGCAGTTACTCAACGGGGTATAATTCACCCCTCCACTTT. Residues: CASSYSTGYNSPLHF.

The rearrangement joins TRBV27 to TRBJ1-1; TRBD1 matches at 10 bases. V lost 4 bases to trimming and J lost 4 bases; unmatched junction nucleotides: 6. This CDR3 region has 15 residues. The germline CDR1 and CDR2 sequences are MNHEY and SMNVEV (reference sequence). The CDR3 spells CASSSRQGAGTEAFF. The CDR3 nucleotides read TGTGCCAGCAGTTCTCGACAGGGGGCCGGCACTGAAGCTTTCTTT.

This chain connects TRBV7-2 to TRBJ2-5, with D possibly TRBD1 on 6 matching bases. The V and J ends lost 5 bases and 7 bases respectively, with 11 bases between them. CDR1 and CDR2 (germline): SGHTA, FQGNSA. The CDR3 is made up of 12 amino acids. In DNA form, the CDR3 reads TGTGCCAGCAGCCTAACGACAGGGACCCAGTACTTC. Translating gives CASSLTTGTQYF.

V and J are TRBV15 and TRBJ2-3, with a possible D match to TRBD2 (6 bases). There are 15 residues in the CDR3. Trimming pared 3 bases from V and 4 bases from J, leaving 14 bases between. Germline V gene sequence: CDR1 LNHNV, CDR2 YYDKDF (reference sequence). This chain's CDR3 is CATSRRRDLADTQYF. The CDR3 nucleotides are TGTGCCACCAGCAGGCGGCGGGATCTAGCAGATACGCAGTATTTT.

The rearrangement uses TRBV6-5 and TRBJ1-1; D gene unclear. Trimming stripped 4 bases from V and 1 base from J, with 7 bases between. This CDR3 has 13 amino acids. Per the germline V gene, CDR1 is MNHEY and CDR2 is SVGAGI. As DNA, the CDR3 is TGTGCCAGCAGTTGGACGGGGAACACTGAAGCTTTCTTT. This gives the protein CASSWTGNTEAFF.

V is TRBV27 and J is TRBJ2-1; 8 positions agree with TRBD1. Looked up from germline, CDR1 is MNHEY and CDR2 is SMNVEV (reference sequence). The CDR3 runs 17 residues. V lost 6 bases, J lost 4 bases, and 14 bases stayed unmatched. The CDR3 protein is CASSLRFRDRIYNEQFF. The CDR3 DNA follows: TGTGCCAGCAGCCTCCGTTTCCGGGACAGGATTTACAATGAGCAGTTCTTC.

The CDR3 region is CASTPSSLYEQYF. The CDR3 region has the DNA TGTGCCAGCACTCCCTCCTCCCTCTACGAGCAGTACTTC. The chain carries TRBV28 and TRBJ2-7, with no clear D. The length of the CDR3 is 13 residues. Per the germline V gene, CDR1 is MDHEN and CDR2 is SYDVKM. V lost 7 bases and J 3 bases, leaving 13 bases between the germline ends.

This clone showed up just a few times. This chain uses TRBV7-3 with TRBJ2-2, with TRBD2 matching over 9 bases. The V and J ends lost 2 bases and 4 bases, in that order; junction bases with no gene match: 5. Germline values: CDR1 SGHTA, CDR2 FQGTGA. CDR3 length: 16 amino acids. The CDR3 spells CASSLDSGSSTGELFF. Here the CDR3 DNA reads TGTGCCAGCAGCTTAGATAGCGGGAGCAGCACCGGGGAGCTGTTTTTT.

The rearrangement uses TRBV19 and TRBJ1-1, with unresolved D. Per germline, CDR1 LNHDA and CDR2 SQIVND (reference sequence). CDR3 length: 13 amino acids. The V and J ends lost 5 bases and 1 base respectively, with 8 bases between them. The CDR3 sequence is CASSAGRNTEAFF. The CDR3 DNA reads TGTGCCAGTAGTGCCGGGAGGAACACTGAAGCTTTCTTT.

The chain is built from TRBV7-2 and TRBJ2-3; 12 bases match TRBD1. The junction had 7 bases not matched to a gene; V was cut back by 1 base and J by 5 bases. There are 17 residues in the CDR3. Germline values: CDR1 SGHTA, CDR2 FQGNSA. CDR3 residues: CASSLDGDRGRQDTQYF. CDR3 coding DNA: TGTGCCAGCAGCTTAGACGGGGACAGGGGGCGTCAAGATACGCAGTATTTT. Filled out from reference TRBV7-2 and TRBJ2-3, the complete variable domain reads GAGVSQSPSNKVTEKGKDVELRCDPISGHTALYWYRQSLGQGLEFLIYFQGNSAPDKSGLPSDRFSAERTGGSVSTLTIQRTQQEDSAVYLCASSLDGDRGRQDTQYFGPGTRLTVL.